These 8 T cell receptor beta chains came from one sample sequenced in a study of blood T cell repertoires in COVID-19. Measured with immunoSEQ multiplex PCR; TCRdb has only the in-frame clones, and not every one. In the table there are a few hundred thousand clones, 81% of which are singletons. The sequencing input was peripheral blood. The receptors derive from a human donor with acute or convalescent COVID-19. The donor label of this sample is uncertain.

This sequence joins TRBV5-6 and TRBJ2-1; D not certain. The CDR3 is 13 residues long. The V end was cut by 1 base, the J end by 4 bases, with 6 bases between. Germline CDR1 SGHDT, CDR2 YYEEEE. The CDR3, as DNA: TGTGCCAGCAGCTTGTACGGTTACAATGAGCAGTTCTTC. This encodes CASSLYGYNEQFF.

The chain is built from TRBV5-1 and TRBJ1-1; D gene ambiguous. Germline assignment: CDR1 SGHRS and CDR2 YFSETQ. The ends were cut back, 2 bases at V and 5 bases at J, with 13 bases in the middle. This CDR3 has 14 amino acids. The CDR3 loop reads CASSFGREGTEAFF. The CDR3 bases are TGCGCCAGCAGCTTCGGGCGGGAGGGTACTGAAGCTTTCTTT.

The chain is built from TRBV28 and TRBJ1-2; D ambiguous. Germline loops: CDR1 MDHEN, CDR2 SYDVKM. The V end was cut by 2 bases, the J end by 3 bases, with 13 bases between. The CDR3 consists of 15 residues. For the CDR3, the DNA is TGTGCCAGCAGTTTAATAGACGGGAAGCACTATGGCTACACCTTC. Amino acid sequence: CASSLIDGKHYGYTF.

V gene TRBV23-1 combines with J gene TRBJ2-7, with 9 positions matching TRBD2. TRBV23-1 is flagged as an ORF with uncertain function. V lost 0 bases, J lost 3 bases, and 6 bases stayed unmatched. The CDR3 has 16 amino acids. CDR3 sequence: CASSQSKRGDLYEQYF. The DNA of the CDR3 is TGCGCCAGCAGTCAATCGAAGCGGGGGGATCTCTACGAGCAGTACTTC.

V is TRBV6-5 and J is TRBJ2-3; unclear D gene. The ends were cut back, 10 bases at V and 2 bases at J, with 13 bases in the middle. The CDR3 sequence is 13 residues long. Germline V lookup: CDR1 MNHEY, CDR2 SVGAGI. DNA of the CDR3: TGTGCCACATCAGGTCAGGTCACAGATACGCAGTATTTT. Translation gives CATSGQVTDTQYF.

For this clone: Sequence at one end of the junction differs from germline and may be a read error. V and J are TRBV12-3 or TRBV12-4 and TRBJ2-7; weak D call: TRBD1 (6 bases). This CDR3 contains 13 residues. The CDR3 sequence is CASSLTQEGVPWF. The CDR3 nucleotides read TGTGCCAGCAGTTTAACCCAAGAGGGGGTGCCGTGGTTC.

The chain links TRBV30 to TRBJ1-1; 8 bases line up with TRBD1. CDR3 length: 13 residues. Per the germline V gene, CDR1 is GTSNPN and CDR2 is SVGIG (reference sequence). Trimming cost V 8 bases and J 1 base; bases outside gene matches: 6. The CDR3, as DNA: TGTGCCGGCGGACAGGGAGGGAACACTGAAGCTTTCTTT. This codes for CAGGQGGNTEAFF.

The V and J genes are TRBV27 and TRBJ1-6; no definite D call. The CDR3 spans 14 residues. Trimming took off 8 bases at V and 9 bases at J, with 17 bases between the two ends. Germline CDR1 and CDR2: MNHEY and SMNVEV (reference sequence). CDR3 sequence reads: CASGITGMGSPLHF. CDR3 nucleotide sequence: TGTGCCAGCGGCATTACGGGGATGGGTTCACCCCTCCACTTT.